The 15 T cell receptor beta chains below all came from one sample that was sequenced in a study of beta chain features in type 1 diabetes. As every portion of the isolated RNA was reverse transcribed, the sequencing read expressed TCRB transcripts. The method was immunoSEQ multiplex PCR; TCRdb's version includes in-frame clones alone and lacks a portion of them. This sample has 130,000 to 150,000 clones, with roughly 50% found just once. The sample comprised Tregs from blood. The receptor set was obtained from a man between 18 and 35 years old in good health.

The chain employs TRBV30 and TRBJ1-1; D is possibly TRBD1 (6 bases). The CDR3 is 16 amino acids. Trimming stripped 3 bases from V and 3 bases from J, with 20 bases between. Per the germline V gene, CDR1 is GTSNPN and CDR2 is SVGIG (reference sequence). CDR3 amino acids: CAWRGGVRGWDTEAFF. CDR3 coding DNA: TGTGCCTGGAGGGGGGGGGTCAGGGGATGGGACACTGAAGCTTTCTTT. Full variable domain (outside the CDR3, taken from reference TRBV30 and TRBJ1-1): SQTIHQWPATLVQPVGSPLSLECTVEGTSNPNLYWYRQAAGRGLQLLFYSVGIGQISSEVPQNLSASRPQDRQFILSSKKLLLSDSGFYLCAWRGGVRGWDTEAFFGQGTRLTVV.

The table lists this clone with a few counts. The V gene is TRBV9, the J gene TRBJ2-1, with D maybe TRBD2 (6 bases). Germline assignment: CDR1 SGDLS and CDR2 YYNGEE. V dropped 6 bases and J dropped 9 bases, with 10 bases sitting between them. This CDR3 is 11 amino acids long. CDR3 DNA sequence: TGTGCCAGCACCCTCGGGGGTGAGCAGTTCTTC. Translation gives CASTLGGEQFF.

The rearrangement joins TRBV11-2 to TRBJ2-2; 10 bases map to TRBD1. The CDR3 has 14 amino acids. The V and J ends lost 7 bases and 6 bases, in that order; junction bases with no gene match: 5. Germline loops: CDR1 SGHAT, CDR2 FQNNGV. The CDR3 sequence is CASIGDRGSGELFF. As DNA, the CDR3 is TGTGCCAGCATTGGGGACAGGGGTTCCGGGGAGCTGTTTTTT.

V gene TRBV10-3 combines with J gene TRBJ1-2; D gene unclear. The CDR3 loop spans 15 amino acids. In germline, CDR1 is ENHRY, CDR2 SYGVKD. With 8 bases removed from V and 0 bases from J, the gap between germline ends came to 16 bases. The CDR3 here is CAIGGQHLANYGYTF. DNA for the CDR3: TGTGCCATCGGAGGGCAGCACTTAGCTAACTATGGCTACACCTTC.

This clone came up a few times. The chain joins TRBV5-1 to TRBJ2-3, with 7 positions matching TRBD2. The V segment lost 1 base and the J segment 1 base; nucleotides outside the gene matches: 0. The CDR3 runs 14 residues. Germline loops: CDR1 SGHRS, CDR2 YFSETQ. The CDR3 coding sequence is TGCGCCAGCAGCTTGACTAGCGGCACAGATACGCAGTATTTT. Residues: CASSLTSGTDTQYF. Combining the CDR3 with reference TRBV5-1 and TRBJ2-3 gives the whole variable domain KAGVTQTPRYLIKTRGQQVTLSCSPISGHRSVSWYQQTPGQGLQFLFEYFSETQRNKGNFPGRFSGRQFSNSRSEMNVSTLELGDSALYLCASSLTSGTDTQYFGPGTRLTVL.

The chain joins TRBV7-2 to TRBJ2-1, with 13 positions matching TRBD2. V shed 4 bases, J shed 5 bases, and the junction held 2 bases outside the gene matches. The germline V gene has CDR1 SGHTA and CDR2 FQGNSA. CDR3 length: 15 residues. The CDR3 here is CASSWTSGGNNEQFF. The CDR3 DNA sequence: TGTGCCAGCAGCTGGACTAGCGGGGGTAACAATGAGCAGTTCTTC.

This chain's CDR3 is CASSSQGQSSYEQYF. The CDR3 DNA reads as TGTGCCAGCAGTTCCCAGGGACAGAGCTCCTACGAGCAGTACTTC. V usage is TRBV6-6 and J usage is TRBJ2-7, with 7 bases that match TRBD1. CDR1 and CDR2 from the germline V gene are MNHNY and SVGAGI (reference sequence). The CDR3 length is 15 residues. Losses at the gene ends were 4 bases for V and 0 bases for J; bases not matched to a gene: 6.

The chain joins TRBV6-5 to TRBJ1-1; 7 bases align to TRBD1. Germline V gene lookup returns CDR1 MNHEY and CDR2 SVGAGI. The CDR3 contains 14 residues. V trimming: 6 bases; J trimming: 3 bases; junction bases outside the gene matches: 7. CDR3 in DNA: TGTGCCAGCAGCTCGGGGCAGGGGGACACTGAAGCTTTCTTT. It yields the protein CASSSGQGDTEAFF.

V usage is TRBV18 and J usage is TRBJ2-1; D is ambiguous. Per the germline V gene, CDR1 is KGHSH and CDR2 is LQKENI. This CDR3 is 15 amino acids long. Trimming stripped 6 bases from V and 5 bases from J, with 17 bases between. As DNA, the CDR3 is TGTGCCAGCTCCCCCGGAGAAATCAGCAACAATGAGCAGTTCTTC. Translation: CASSPGEISNNEQFF.

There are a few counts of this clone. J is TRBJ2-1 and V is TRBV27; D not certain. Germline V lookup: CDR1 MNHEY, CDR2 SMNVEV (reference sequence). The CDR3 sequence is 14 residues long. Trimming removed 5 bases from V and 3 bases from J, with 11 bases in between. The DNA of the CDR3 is TGTGCCAGCAGTCCCCGGTCGTTCTACAATGAGCAGTTCTTC. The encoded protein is CASSPRSFYNEQFF.

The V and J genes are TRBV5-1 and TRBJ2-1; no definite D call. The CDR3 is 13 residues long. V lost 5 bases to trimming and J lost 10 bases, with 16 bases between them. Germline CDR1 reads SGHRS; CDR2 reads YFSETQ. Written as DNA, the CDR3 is TGCGCCAGCAGTGGCCTAGATCCAACGGAGCAGTTCTTC. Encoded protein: CASSGLDPTEQFF.

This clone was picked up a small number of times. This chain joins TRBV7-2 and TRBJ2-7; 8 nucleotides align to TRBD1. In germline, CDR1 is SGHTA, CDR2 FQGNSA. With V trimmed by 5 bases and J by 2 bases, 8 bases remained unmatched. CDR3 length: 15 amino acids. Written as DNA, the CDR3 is TGTGCCAGCAGCCGTTACCCGACAGGGGCCTACGAGCAGTACTTC. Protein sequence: CASSRYPTGAYEQYF.

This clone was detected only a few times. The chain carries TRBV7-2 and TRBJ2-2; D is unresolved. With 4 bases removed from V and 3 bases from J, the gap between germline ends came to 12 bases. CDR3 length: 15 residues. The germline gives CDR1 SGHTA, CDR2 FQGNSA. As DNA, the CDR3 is TGTGCCAGCAGCTCCCGAACCAGTTACACCGGGGAGCTGTTTTTT. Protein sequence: CASSSRTSYTGELFF.

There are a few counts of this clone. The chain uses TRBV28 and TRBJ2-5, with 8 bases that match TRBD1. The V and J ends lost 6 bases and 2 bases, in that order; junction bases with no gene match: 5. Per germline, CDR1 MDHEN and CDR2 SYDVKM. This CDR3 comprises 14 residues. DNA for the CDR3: TGTGCCAGCAGAACATACAGGGGGCAAGAGACCCAGTACTTC. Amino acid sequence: CASRTYRGQETQYF.

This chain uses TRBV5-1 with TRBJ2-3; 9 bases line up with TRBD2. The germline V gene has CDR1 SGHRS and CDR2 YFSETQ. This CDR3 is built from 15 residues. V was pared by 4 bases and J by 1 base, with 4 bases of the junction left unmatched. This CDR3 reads CASSGLAGRTDTQYF. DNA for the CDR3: TGCGCCAGCAGCGGTCTAGCGGGGCGCACAGATACGCAGTATTTT.